One sample yielded the 19 T cell receptor beta chains listed below, sequenced in a study of Tregs in tolerant kidney transplant recipients. Their target antigens are unknown. Clones were sequenced by immunoSEQ multiplex PCR, and TCRdb holds only the in-frame ones, with some missing. The data show roughly 10,000 clones, about 93% seen once. Source: Tregs from blood cultured with allogeneic cells, taken before the transplant. These receptors all stem from a human patient who received a combined kidney and bone marrow transplant.

The chain couples TRBV5-4 to TRBJ2-5, with a tentative D call TRBD1 (5 bases). Trimming took off 1 base at V and 6 bases at J, with 13 bases between the two ends. The CDR3 extends over 14 amino acids. CDR1 and CDR2 (germline): SGHNT, YYREEE (reference sequence). In nucleotides, the CDR3 is TGTGCCAGCAGCTTGAGAACAGGCTTCCAGACCCAGTACTTC. This sequence encodes CASSLRTGFQTQYF.

The chain is built from TRBV5-4 and TRBJ2-6; D is undetermined. Trimming left V 3 bases short and J 4 bases short, with 8 bases between. Germline loops: CDR1 SGHNT, CDR2 YYREEE (reference sequence). CDR3 length equals 14 residues. In DNA form, the CDR3 reads TGTGCCAGCAGCTCCTATCAGGGGGCCAACGTCCTGACTTTC. This encodes CASSSYQGANVLTF.

The chain recombines TRBV18 with TRBJ1-2; D might be TRBD1 (5 bases). The CDR3 is made up of 13 amino acids. The germline gives CDR1 KGHSH, CDR2 LQKENI. The V and J ends lost 3 bases and 3 bases respectively, with 8 bases between them. In DNA, the CDR3 is TGTGCCAGCTCACCGGTGGGGGACTATGGCTACACCTTC. Translated: CASSPVGDYGYTF.

V is TRBV7-2 and J is TRBJ1-1, with D maybe TRBD1 (5 bases). Germline loops: CDR1 SGHTA, CDR2 FQGNSA. The V and J ends lost 2 bases and 0 bases respectively, with 10 bases between them. This CDR3 has 15 residues. CDR3: CASSLRGRVNTEAFF. The CDR3 nucleotides are TGTGCCAGCAGCTTAAGGGGTAGGGTGAACACTGAAGCTTTCTTT.

This chain links TRBV27 with TRBJ1-2; a weak D match, TRBD1 (5 bases). The V gene's germline CDR1 is MNHEY and CDR2 SMNVEV (reference sequence). Between the trimmed V and J ends, which lost 3 bases and 2 bases, there was a span of 7 bases. The CDR3 contains 13 residues. The CDR3 DNA follows: TGTGCCAGCAGTTTTCAGGGAAACTATGGCTACACCTTC. Its translation: CASSFQGNYGYTF.

The gene calls are TRBV18 and TRBJ2-7; 11 positions agree with TRBD2. This CDR3 has 15 amino acids. V dropped 2 bases and J dropped 5; count of bases not matched to a gene: 5. CDR1 and CDR2 (germline): KGHSH, LQKENI. The CDR3 DNA sequence: TGTGCCAGCTCACCAGCTAGCGGGAGGTTCAACGAGCAGTACTTC. Protein sequence: CASSPASGRFNEQYF.

The chain combines TRBV10-3 with TRBJ2-3; 8 bases align to TRBD2. V was pared by 6 bases and J by 1 base, with 9 bases of the junction left unmatched. Germline-derived CDR1 and CDR2 are ENHRY and SYGVKD. The CDR3 length is 16 residues. The CDR3 DNA is TGTGCCATCAGGGGAGGGGCGACTAGCGGCACAGATACGCAGTATTTT. It encodes CAIRGGATSGTDTQYF.

This clone came up once. The DNA of the CDR3 is TGCGCCAGCAGCTTGGTGGGACAGGGGGACTATGGCTACACCTTC. Its protein is CASSLVGQGDYGYTF. The V call is TRBV5-1, the J call TRBJ1-2; 11 bases line up with TRBD1. The CDR3 covers 15 residues. Germline CDR1 and CDR2: SGHRS and YFSETQ. Germline trimming cut 0 bases from V and 3 bases from J; bases unmatched to any gene: 1.

This chain joins TRBV19 and TRBJ2-6; D not certain. The CDR3 runs to 17 residues. Germline V gene lookup returns CDR1 LNHDA and CDR2 SQIVND (reference sequence). V was trimmed by 5 bases and J by 3 bases, leaving 17 bases between them. CDR3 loop: CASSLHPRLGGANVLTF. The CDR3 DNA sequence: TGTGCCAGTAGTCTTCACCCCCGCTTGGGTGGGGCCAACGTCCTGACTTTC.

V gene TRBV14 combines with J gene TRBJ1-3, with a tentative D call TRBD1 (5 bases). The length of the CDR3 is 14 residues. Germline CDR1 SGHDN, CDR2 FVKESK. Trimming removed 6 bases at V and 2 bases at J, with 11 bases between. The CDR3 spells CASSPGHAGNTIYF. The DNA of the CDR3 is TGTGCCAGCAGTCCTGGACACGCTGGAAACACCATATATTTT.

CDR3 sequence reads: CASSGVSADTQYF. CDR3 nucleotides: TGTGCCAGCAGCGGCGTTTCGGCGGATACGCAGTATTTT. The chain employs TRBV9 and TRBJ2-3; D is unresolved. Germline assignment: CDR1 SGDLS and CDR2 YYNGEE. This CDR3 comprises 13 residues. V was clipped by 3 bases and J by 6 bases, with 11 bases between them.

The chain carries TRBV11-2 and TRBJ2-5; 7 nucleotides line up with TRBD2. V lost 1 base, J lost 2 bases, and 7 bases stayed unmatched. Germline loops: CDR1 SGHAT, CDR2 FQNNGV. The CDR3 has 16 amino acids. CDR3 protein: CASSLVLQGGQETQYF. The CDR3 region has the DNA TGTGCCAGCAGCTTAGTCCTCCAGGGAGGGCAAGAGACCCAGTACTTC.

V is TRBV11-1 and J is TRBJ2-3; D tentatively reads TRBD1 or TRBD2 (5 bases each). V lost 7 bases and J 6 bases, leaving 20 bases between the germline ends. Germline values: CDR1 SGHAT, CDR2 FQDESV (reference sequence). The length of the CDR3 is 15 residues. The CDR3 region has the DNA TGTGCCAGCACCCACGGACATCTCCAGCGGGATACGCAGTATTTT. It yields the protein CASTHGHLQRDTQYF.

This clone came up once. The chain combines TRBV15 with TRBJ2-1, with 8 bases fitting TRBD2. The germline V gene has CDR1 LNHNV and CDR2 YYDKDF (reference sequence). J lost 0 bases, V lost 5 bases, and 12 bases had no gene match. This CDR3 comprises 18 residues. The CDR3 bases are TGTGCCACCAGCCTCGGACTAGCCAGAGAGAGCTCCTACAATGAGCAGTTCTTC. The encoded protein is CATSLGLARESSYNEQFF.

The CDR3 bases are TGCGCCAGCAGCTTAGGGGTTGGGAGAGTCCCGCAAGAGACCCAGTACTTC. Translating gives CASSLGVGRVPQETQYF. The chain is built from TRBV5-1 and TRBJ2-5; D assignment may be TRBD1 or TRBD2 (5 bases each). Germline V gene data show CDR1 as SGHRS and CDR2 as YFSETQ. Trimming shortened V by 2 bases and J by 2 bases, and 19 bases separated the two germline ends. CDR3 size: 17 residues.

The chain uses TRBV5-1 and TRBJ1-2, with D unclear. Germline assignment: CDR1 SGHRS and CDR2 YFSETQ. The CDR3 length is 15 residues. Trimming left V 1 base short and J 2 bases short, with 12 bases between. The DNA for the CDR3 is TGCGCCAGCAGCTTGAGGGTGGGCGAAAACTATGGCTACACCTTC. This codes for CASSLRVGENYGYTF. The variable domain in full, completed from reference TRBV5-1 and TRBJ1-2, reads KAGVTQTPRYLIKTRGQQVTLSCSPISGHRSVSWYQQTPGQGLQFLFEYFSETQRNKGNFPGRFSGRQFSNSRSEMNVSTLELGDSALYLCASSLRVGENYGYTFGSGTRLTVV.

The genes are TRBV7-2 and TRBJ1-2; possible D gene TRBD1, 5 bases. The CDR3 is 16 amino acids. In germline, CDR1 is SGHTA, CDR2 FQGNSA. V lost 1 base to trimming and J lost 6 bases, with 18 bases between them. CDR3 DNA: TGTGCCAGCAGCTTAGAGGTGGGGGTCCTTTTGGATGGCTACACCTTC. Translation: CASSLEVGVLLDGYTF.

The chain uses TRBV19 and TRBJ2-1; D uncertain. V shed 4 bases and J shed 8 bases, with 12 bases lying between them. Germline V gene data show CDR1 as LNHDA and CDR2 as SQIVND (reference sequence). The CDR3 has 13 amino acids. CDR3 DNA: TGTGCCAGTAGTAGGACGATACGGGATGAGCAGTTCTTC. Translation gives CASSRTIRDEQFF.

The chain combines TRBV4-2 with TRBJ2-3, with TRBD2 identical over 13 bases. The CDR3 is 17 residues long. The V segment lost 0 bases and the J segment 4 bases; nucleotides outside the gene matches: 4. Per the germline V gene, CDR1 is LGHNA and CDR2 is YNFKEQ. CDR3 sequence (DNA): TGTGCCAGCAGCCAAGAGACTAGCGGGGGGTTTGCAGATACGCAGTATTTT. It codes for CASSQETSGGFADTQYF.